The entry below gives a single TCR beta chain sequence along with its context. This clone showed up just a few times. It has no known antigen specificity. No much larger clone exists at a distance of one base, and base qualities are not known. The data originate from a study of blood T cell repertoires in COVID-19 (dated by TCRdb to between 2020 and 2021). As for the study more broadly: Collaborator samples came from the United States, Italy and Spain and covered acute and convalescent phases of COVID-19. The prospective study material was composed of cDNA or gDNA derived from T cells, B-cell-depleted T cells, or PBMCs. Subjects who had been exposed to COVID-19, were actively infected with it, or had recovered from it provided the deeply sampled blood TCRbeta repertoires that made up the dataset. The repertoires were released in a freely available public database intended as a resource for research on the immune response to SARS-CoV-2. The samples were drawn from two sources: the first 160 participants of the ongoing ImmuneRACE study, and approximately 1,300 subjects contributed by 6 global collaborators. Sample metadata almost always included a de-identified subject ID, COVID-19 status, age in years and sex. Where available, HLA class I and class II types were taken from metadata supplied by the sample provider and were not determined by assay-based typing. The paper's findings and limits, for the study overall: Clinical and demographic metadata were provided uncurated, with the amount varying by source and participant.

The immunoSEQ Assay, a bias-controlled multiplex PCR, was used to amplify TCRbeta CDR3 regions from genomic DNA. In the source study's methods: The number of nucleated cells in each sample was estimated from the amplification of reference gene primers within the assay. Sequence reads were collapsed and filtered to measure the absolute abundance of every unique TCRbeta CDR3 rearrangement. For each sample, productive Simpson clonality was calculated by taking the square root of Simpson's diversity index across productive rearrangements. This is the immuneACCESS table as TCRdb keeps it, with only in-frame sequences that have V and J called. A part of the clones is gone; compared with another copy, unresolved V genes explain less than half, and the rest is unexplained. D and trimming were read from the DNA, whereas the V and J calls and clone size are those reported in that table. Within this sample are roughly 230,000 clones, with 89% of them counted one time only. Of the sample, roughly 4.8% is held by the ten largest clones.

Looking up the germline V gene yields CDR1 SGHRS and CDR2 YFSETQ. The CDR3 holds 14 amino acids from the cysteine to the phenylalanine. The only DNA kept is the CDR3, 42 bases in frame from the first base. V is pruned by 4 bases and J by 6 bases, leaving 7 bases of the junction without a gene match. A second Seattle source provided samples from volunteer blood donors who had recovered from COVID-19. The collaborating institutions used their own protocols to collect whole blood in K2EDTA tubes. For TCRbeta analysis, collaborators shipped samples in one of three forms: frozen whole blood, isolated PBMCs, or DNA extracted from either of those sample types.

The clonotype originates from a middle-aged woman who had recovered from COVID-19. Sequenced sample: peripheral blood. Recombination joined TRBV5-1 with TRBJ2-7, and TRBD1 aligns with 10 junction nucleotides. The CDR3 region has the sequence CASSRRQGAIEQYF. The DNA reads as follows: TGCGCCAGCAGCCGGAGACAGGGGGCTATCGAGCAGTACTTC.